The 11 T cell receptor beta chains given below trace back to one sample, sequenced in a study of cytotoxic CD8 clonotypes in ibrutinib-treated CLL. The data were produced by immunoSEQ multiplex PCR, yet TCRdb's version contains in-frame clones alone and is incomplete. The sample lists nearly 300,000 clones; approximately 76% were seen once. The input for sequencing was PBMCs, taken at disease progression, from a patient treated with ibrutinib. These receptors were collected from a human donor with chronic lymphocytic leukemia.

The chain recombines TRBV10-3 with TRBJ2-1; TRBD2 matches at 11 bases. The germline V gene encodes CDR1 ENHRY and CDR2 SYGVKD. The CDR3 has 14 amino acids. V shed 2 bases, J shed 10 bases, and the junction held 4 bases outside the gene matches. The CDR3 coding sequence is TGTGCCATCAGTGAGGCTAGCGGGGGGTTAGAGCAGTTCTTC. Its protein is CAISEASGGLEQFF.

The DNA of the CDR3 is TGTGCCAGCAGCCGACGGGGGTCGGGGGGCACTGAAGCTTTCTTT. Amino acids: CASSRRGSGGTEAFF. The chain recombines TRBV6-5 with TRBJ1-1; D is perhaps TRBD1 (5 bases). The CDR3 covers 15 residues. V was pared by 6 bases and J by 4 bases, with 18 bases between. The germline V gene has CDR1 MNHEY and CDR2 SVGAGI.

This chain uses TRBV29-1 with TRBJ2-3; 10 bases align to TRBD2. This CDR3 is built from 16 residues. V lost 2 bases to trimming and J lost 1 base; unmatched junction nucleotides: 6. Germline lookup yields CDR1 SQVTM and CDR2 ANQGSEA. The CDR3 bases are TGCAGCGTTGAAATACTAGCGGGACTCCGCACAGATACGCAGTATTTT. This sequence encodes CSVEILAGLRTDTQYF.

V is TRBV10-3 and J is TRBJ1-2, with 11 bases matching TRBD1. V lost 0 bases, J lost 4 bases, and 4 bases stayed unmatched. CDR1 is ENHRY and CDR2 is SYGVKD in the germline V gene. This CDR3 has 16 residues. Here the CDR3 reads CAISESDRGPAYGYTF. In DNA form, the CDR3 reads TGTGCCATCAGTGAGTCGGACAGGGGGCCGGCCTATGGCTACACCTTC.

About this clone: Other DNA sequences in this sample translate to the same CDR3. The chain combines TRBV9 with TRBJ2-7; 7 bases agree with TRBD2. The V segment lost 3 bases and the J segment 0 bases; nucleotides outside the gene matches: 6. The germline V gene has CDR1 SGDLS and CDR2 YYNGEE. The CDR3 is 15 residues long. This CDR3 reads CASSAGGGSSYEQYF. CDR3 DNA sequence: TGTGCCAGCAGCGCGGGAGGTGGCAGCTCCTACGAGCAGTACTTC.

The chain's CDR3 is CASSSGLAGGREQYF. Written as DNA, the CDR3 is TGTGCCAGCAGTTCGGGACTAGCGGGGGGGCGCGAGCAGTACTTC. The V call is TRBV7-2, the J call TRBJ2-7; 16 nucleotides agree with TRBD2. The CDR3 spans 15 residues. Looked up from germline, CDR1 is SGHTA and CDR2 is FQGNSA. The trim removed 6 bases at V and 6 bases at J, leaving 5 bases unmatched. The entire variable domain, with the rest obtained from reference TRBV7-2 and TRBJ2-7, is as follows: GAGVSQSPSNKVTEKGKDVELRCDPISGHTALYWYRQSLGQGLEFLIYFQGNSAPDKSGLPSDRFSAERTGGSVSTLTIQRTQQEDSAVYLCASSSGLAGGREQYFGPGTRLTVT.

This clone was observed a few times. This chain joins TRBV5-4 and TRBJ2-7; D possibly corresponds to TRBD2 (5 bases). This CDR3 is 13 amino acids long. V was shortened by 6 bases and J by 9 bases, with 19 bases between the two germline ends. The germline V gene encodes CDR1 SGHNT and CDR2 YYREEE (reference sequence). The CDR3 DNA reads TGTGCCAGCAAACAACTAGGCGGTGTAGGGCAGTACTTC. Amino acids: CASKQLGGVGQYF.

This clone turned up a few times. The chain has TRBV5-1 and TRBJ1-4, with unresolved D. CDR1 is SGHRS, CDR2 YFSETQ, per germline. With 4 bases removed from V and 8 bases from J, the gap between germline ends came to 9 bases. This CDR3 spans 12 amino acids. CDR3 in DNA: TGCGCCAGCAGCACCATCGGGGAAAAACTGTTTTTT. Protein: CASSTIGEKLFF.

The rearrangement uses TRBV29-1 and TRBJ1-1, with D possibly matching TRBD1 (6 bases). V lost 3 bases and J 4 bases, leaving 18 bases between the germline ends. This CDR3 comprises 15 residues. Germline CDR1 reads SQVTM; CDR2 reads ANQGSEA. The CDR3: CSVEAWGGAPTEAFF. CDR3 DNA: TGCAGCGTTGAGGCGTGGGGGGGCGCACCCACTGAAGCTTTCTTT. Looking up the rest from reference TRBV29-1 and TRBJ1-1 gives the full variable domain: SAVISQKPSRDICQRGTSLTIQCQVDSQVTMMFWYRQQPGQSLTLIATANQGSEATYESGFVIDKFPISRPNLTFSTLTVSNMSPEDSSIYLCSVEAWGGAPTEAFFGQGTRLTVV.

The chain combines TRBV4-1 with TRBJ1-5; D not resolved. Germline V lookup: CDR1 MGHRA, CDR2 YSYEKL. The CDR3 extends over 14 amino acids. The V and J ends lost 0 bases and 6 bases respectively, with 9 bases between them. CDR3 sequence reads: CASSQDRVFQPQHF. The CDR3 DNA reads TGCGCCAGCAGCCAAGATCGCGTCTTTCAGCCCCAGCATTTT.

The DNA for the CDR3 is TGCGCCAGCAGCCCCGAGGGACAGGGTGGCCAAGAGACCCAGTACTTC. Translation: CASSPEGQGGQETQYF. This chain uses TRBV4-1 with TRBJ2-5, with 9 bases aligning to TRBD1. CDR3 length: 16 residues. After removal of 4 bases from V and 1 base from J, the junction contained 7 bases not matched to a gene. CDR1 MGHRA and CDR2 YSYEKL come from the germline V gene.